This T cell receptor (beta chain) is from a study of blood T cell repertoires in COVID-19. V was shortened by 3 bases and J by 2 bases, with 11 bases between the two germline ends. The CDR3 covers 15 residues. Germline lookup yields CDR1 KGHSH and CDR2 LQKENI. The table lists this clone with a count of one. This table comes from immunoSEQ multiplex PCR, and its TCRdb copy is limited to in-frame clones, with some not included. The sample holds some 170,000 clones, approximately 88% seen once. Sequenced: peripheral blood. The gene calls are TRBV18 and TRBJ2-1; D might be TRBD1 (6 bases). This sequence originates from a woman aged 45-60 years with acute or convalescent COVID-19. The CDR3 nucleotides are TGTGCCAGCTCACCCGCCGGGACACCCTACAATGAGCAGTTCTTC. Encoded protein: CASSPAGTPYNEQFF.